This TCR beta chain is from a study of blood T cells in healthy people across ages. Study-wide results and limits: Measured against age, TCR beta diversity per million T cells decreased in a roughly linear manner.

V was cut by 0 bases and J by 0 bases, with 6 bases left in between. The CDR3 is 14 amino acids. From germline, CDR1 is LGHNA and CDR2 YSLEER. For the second PCR, which ran for roughly 6 to 12 cycles, a sample-barcoded 5' primer and a J-beta primer mix were used. At least 3 million CDR3-containing paired-end reads were obtained per sample. TCRdb reprocessed the 5' RACE reads with MiXCR, giving one entry per CDR3 protein. The table records roughly 860,000 distinct CDR3 sequences, around 62% of them present only once. This clonotype showed up just a few times. Its antigen is undetermined. Per sample, at least 6 micrograms of total RNA were extracted.

V gene TRBV4-3 combines with J gene TRBJ2-7; no reliable D call. This clonotype originated in a man younger than 40 in good health. Sequencing was carried out using blood. The CDR3 DNA sequence: TGCGCCAGCAGCCAAGAACGGCTCTCCTACGAGCAGTACTTC. This encodes CASSQERLSYEQYF.